The rows below give T cell receptor beta chains drawn from one sample of a study of CD8 T cells in ankylosing spondylitis. TCRdb redid the calling of the 5' RACE reads with MiXCR, one entry per CDR3 protein. The data show approximately 520,000 distinct CDR3 sequences, approximately 5.3% seen once. Input material: blood, either unsorted or a sorted T cell fraction (not recorded which). These receptors were collected from a male donor with ankylosing spondylitis. The CDR3 runs from the conserved cysteine through the conserved F or W. Fields, in order: J gene, V gene, clone size, D gene, CDR3 DNA, CDR3 protein. D genes are given only for firm matches. Clone sizes are given selectively: once, few, many, or a class where the clone is expanded.

>TRBJ1-5|TRBV27|many|.
TGTGCCAGCAGTCTAGACGTGTATCAGCCCCAGCATTTT
CASSLDVYQPQHF
>TRBJ2-1|TRBV7-9|many|TRBD2
TGTGCCACCCCCATCCTAGCGGGAGTATTCAATGAGCAGTTCTTC
CATPILAGVFNEQFF
>TRBJ2-4|TRBV12-3/TRBV12-4|few|.
TGTGCCAGCAGTTTTTCAGCGACCGCCAAAAACATTCAGTACTTC
CASSFSATAKNIQYF
>TRBJ2-1|TRBV20-1|many|.
TGCAGTGCTAGATTTAGGACTGGAAAGCAGTTCTTC
CSARFRTGKQFF
>TRBJ1-4|TRBV11-2|many|TRBD1
TGTGCCAGCAGCGCCCAGAGACAGGGGGCGCGAAAGAATGAAAAACTGTTTTTT
CASSAQRQGARKNEKLFF
>TRBJ2-7|TRBV29-1|many|TRBD2
TGCAGCGTAGATACGGGACTAGCGGGCGAGCAGTACTTC
CSVDTGLAGEQYF
>TRBJ2-4|TRBV7-2|.|TRBD1
TGTGCCAGCAGCTTATCCGGGACAGGGGGCAGGAATCAGTACTTC
CASSLSGTGGRNQYF
>TRBJ2-3|TRBV7-2|many|.
TGTGCCAGCAGCTTAAAGACCCCGGGACACAGCACAGATACGCAGTATTTT
CASSLKTPGHSTDTQYF
>TRBJ1-4|TRBV10-3|many|.
TGTGCCGTCCGGGGGGTGAGAGAACTGTTTTTT
CAVRGVRELFF
>TRBJ2-3|TRBV7-2|many|.
TGTGCCAGCAGCTTATGGGTGGTCCAAAGCACAGATACGCAGTATTTT
CASSLWVVQSTDTQYF
>TRBJ2-7|TRBV7-2|many|.
TGTGCCAGCAGCTTCGGGGAGATCGTTTCGTACTTC
CASSFGEIVSYF
>TRBJ1-5|TRBV6-1|many|.
TGTGCCAGCAGTCCCCCCGGGACATTTAATCAGCCCCAGCATTTT
CASSPPGTFNQPQHF
>TRBJ2-1|TRBV10-3|many|.
TGTGCCATCAGTTTAGGGGAAGGGTCCTACAATGAGCAGTTCTTC
CAISLGEGSYNEQFF
>TRBJ2-1|TRBV11-2|many|TRBD2
TGTGCCAGCAGCTTGAGACTAGCGGGACCCGTAGGCAATGAGCAGTTCTTC
CASSLRLAGPVGNEQFF
>TRBJ2-5|TRBV9|many|.
TGTGCCAGCAGCGTAGAGGTTGGGGAGACCCAGTACTTC
CASSVEVGETQYF
>TRBJ2-5|TRBV27|many|.
TGTGCCAGCAGCGTTACAGAGGGAGAGACCCAGTACTTC
CASSVTEGETQYF
>TRBJ1-5|TRBV4-1|many|.
TGCGCCAGCAGCCAAGTACCACCACCCCCTCAGCCCCAGCATTTT
CASSQVPPPPQPQHF
>TRBJ1-5|TRBV7-2|many|.
TGTGCCAGCAGCTTAGTTGGCGGGATGGGGAGCAATCAGCCCCAGCATTTT
CASSLVGGMGSNQPQHF
>TRBJ1-5|TRBV5-1|many|.
TGCGCCAGCAGCTTGACGGGGGGTAGCAATCAGCCCCAGCATTTT
CASSLTGGSNQPQHF
>TRBJ1-4|TRBV20-1|many|TRBD1
TGCAGTGCTAGACTCCGGGACAGGGGGGAAAAACTGTTTTTT
CSARLRDRGEKLFF
>TRBJ2-7|TRBV11-2|many|TRBD1
TGTGCCAGCAGCTTCGGACAGGACTACGAGCAGTACTTC
CASSFGQDYEQYF
>TRBJ2-6|TRBV29-1|.|.
TGCAGCGTCCGGGGTTCAGGAGGGCCCGGGGCCAACGTCCTGACTTTC
CSVRGSGGPGANVLTF
>TRBJ1-5|TRBV29-1|many|TRBD1
TGCAGCGTCATGACAGGGCGAAGCAATCAGCCCCAGCATTTT
CSVMTGRSNQPQHF
>TRBJ2-1|TRBV12-3/TRBV12-4|few|TRBD2
TGTGCCAGCAGTCCGATGGGACGGACTAGCGGATCGGAGTTCTTC
CASSPMGRTSGSEFF
>TRBJ2-1|TRBV9|many|TRBD2
TGTGCCAGCAGCGCCGTAGCGGGGGAGGCCTACAATGAGCAGTTCTTC
CASSAVAGEAYNEQFF
>TRBJ2-5|TRBV11-2|.|TRBD2
TGTGCCAGCAGCCCGCGTGGTAGCGGGGGGCCACGGGAAGAGACCCAGTACTTC
CASSPRGSGGPREETQYF
>TRBJ2-3|TRBV7-2|many|.
TGTGCCAGCAGCCTGGACTGGGCGCGGCAGTATTTT
CASSLDWARQYF
>TRBJ2-7|TRBV7-2|many|.
TGTGCCAGCAGTGAGGCAGGGACGCCATCCTACGAGCAGTACTTC
CASSEAGTPSYEQYF
>TRBJ2-6|TRBV10-3|.|.
TGTGCCATCTCGGGGGCCTCTGGGGCCAACGTCCTGACTTTC
CAISGASGANVLTF
>TRBJ1-5|TRBV28|many|.
TGTGCCAGCAGTCAGGTCTGGCAGCCCCAGCATTTT
CASSQVWQPQHF
>TRBJ1-1|TRBV5-1|many|TRBD1
TGCGCCAGCAGTACAAATCAGGGGGCGGTCACTGAAGCTTTCTTT
CASSTNQGAVTEAFF
>TRBJ1-1|TRBV11-2|few|.
TGTGCCAGCAGCCTAGGCCCGAGGGGGGCTGAAGCTTTCTTT
CASSLGPRGAEAFF
>TRBJ2-7|TRBV2|.|TRBD1
TGTGCCAGCAGGGTCAGACAGGGGGCGGCCGACGAGCAGTACTTC
CASRVRQGAADEQYF
>TRBJ2-4|TRBV4-2|many|.
TGTGCCAGCAGCCAAGTAGGACAGAAAAACATTCAGTACTTC
CASSQVGQKNIQYF
>TRBJ2-2|TRBV11-1|few|.
TGTGCCAGCAAGGGGGGGACGTGGGCCAAGAACACCGGGGAGCTGTTTTTT
CASKGGTWAKNTGELFF
>TRBJ2-1|TRBV5-1|many|.
TGCGCCAGCAGCTTGGCCCCGCAAAGCTCCTACAATGAGCAGTTCTTC
CASSLAPQSSYNEQFF
>TRBJ2-2|TRBV7-9|.|.
TGTGCCAGCAGCCAACCCGGCAGGGTTGGGACCGGGGAGCTGTTTTTT
CASSQPGRVGTGELFF
>TRBJ1-1|TRBV10-3|few|.
TGTGCCATCAGTTACAGGGAAGGCACTGAAGCTTTCTTT
CAISYREGTEAFF
>TRBJ1-6|TRBV4-2|many|.
TGTGCCAGCAGCCGGAGGAAGGGGGAGAATAATTCACCCCTCCACTTT
CASSRRKGENNSPLHF
>TRBJ1-1|TRBV5-1|many|.
TGCGCCAGCAGCTTGACCGGGCTTCGGGAAGCTTTCTTT
CASSLTGLREAFF
>TRBJ2-3|TRBV7-8|many|.
TGTGCCAGCAGCTTAGTCGGGCGTGCAGATACGCAGTATTTT
CASSLVGRADTQYF
>TRBJ2-1|TRBV30|many|.
TGTGCCTGGAGTGTACCTTGGGGGGTCGCGGGAAGTTTCGAGCAGTTCTTC
CAWSVPWGVAGSFEQFF
>TRBJ1-3|TRBV5-6|many|.
TGTGCCAGCAGCCGCACAGGTACTGGAAACACCATATATTTT
CASSRTGTGNTIYF
>TRBJ1-1|TRBV7-2|many|.
TGTGCCAGCAGCTTCCGAGGGGGGCGGGACACTGAAGCTTTCTTT
CASSFRGGRDTEAFF
>TRBJ2-5|TRBV12-3/TRBV12-4|many|.
TGTGCCAGCAGCCTCCAGGGGGGAGGGCAAGAGACCCAGTACTTC
CASSLQGGGQETQYF
>TRBJ1-1|TRBV5-5|many|TRBD1
TGTGCCAGCAGTACCCCAGGGGGAACTGAAGCTTTCTTT
CASSTPGGTEAFF
>TRBJ1-4|TRBV30|.|.
TGTGCCTGGAGTCCGGATGGGCTGAAGATGTTTTTT
CAWSPDGLKMFF
>TRBJ2-7|TRBV5-1|many|.
TGCGCCAGCAGCGAACAGATGTCCAGCTCCTACGAGCAGTACTTC
CASSEQMSSSYEQYF
>TRBJ1-4|TRBV28|many|.
TGTGCCAGCAGCCAAACCAATGAAAAACTGTTTTTT
CASSQTNEKLFF
>TRBJ2-7|TRBV7-2|many|.
TGTGCCAGCAGCTCGACTACCCACTACGAGCAGTACTTC
CASSSTTHYEQYF
>TRBJ1-1|TRBV11-2|many|.
TGTGCCAGCAGCTCGCAGGTGGGGAACACTGAAGCTTTCTTT
CASSSQVGNTEAFF
>TRBJ1-5|TRBV12-5|many|TRBD1
TGTGCTAGGGACAGGGGAGGAGGGAATCAGCCCCAGCATTTT
CARDRGGGNQPQHF
>TRBJ1-6|TRBV5-6|many|.
TGTGCCAGCAGCTTCGTCACAGGGAATTCACCCCTCCACTTT
CASSFVTGNSPLHF
>TRBJ2-2|TRBV5-1|many|.
TGCGCCAGCAGGCCCCTTCTGGGGCCTAACACCGGGGAGCTGTTTTTT
CASRPLLGPNTGELFF
>TRBJ2-3|TRBV7-9|.|TRBD2
TGTGCCAGCAGCTCGCGGGGGACCAGCACAGATACGCAGTATTTT
CASSSRGTSTDTQYF
>TRBJ2-3|TRBV12-3/TRBV12-4|many|TRBD2
TGTGCCAGCAGGATCAGCGGGAGAATGACAGATACGCAGTATTTT
CASRISGRMTDTQYF
>TRBJ2-5|TRBV18|many|TRBD2
TGTGCCAGCTCACCACTAGGACTAGCGGGACAAGAGACCCAGTACTTC
CASSPLGLAGQETQYF
>TRBJ1-1|TRBV28|many|.
TGTGCCAGCAGTGCACAGGGACGGGAGAACACTGAAGCTTTCTTT
CASSAQGRENTEAFF